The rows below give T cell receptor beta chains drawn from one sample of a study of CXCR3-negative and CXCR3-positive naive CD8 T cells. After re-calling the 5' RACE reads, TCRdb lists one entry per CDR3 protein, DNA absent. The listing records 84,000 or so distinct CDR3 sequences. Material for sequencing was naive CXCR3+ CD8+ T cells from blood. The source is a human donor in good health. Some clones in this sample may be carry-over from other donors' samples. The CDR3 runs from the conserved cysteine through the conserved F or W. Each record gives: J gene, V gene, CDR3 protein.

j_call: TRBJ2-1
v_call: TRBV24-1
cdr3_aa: CATSDWTSGTYNEQFF

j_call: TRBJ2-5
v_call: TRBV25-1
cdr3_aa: CASNFGETQYF

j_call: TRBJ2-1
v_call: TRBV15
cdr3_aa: CATSSTPGLGGGEQFF

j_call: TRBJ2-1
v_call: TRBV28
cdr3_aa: CASTLAGDYNEQFF

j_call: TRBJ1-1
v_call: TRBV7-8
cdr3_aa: CASSLVRAGAEAFF

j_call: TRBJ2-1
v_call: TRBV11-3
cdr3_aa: CASSLDVAGSSYNEQFF

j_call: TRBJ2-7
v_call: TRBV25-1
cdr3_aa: CASSEELDDYEQYF

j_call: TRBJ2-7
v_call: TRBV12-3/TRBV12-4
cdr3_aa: CASSMPGLVRLLAYEQYF

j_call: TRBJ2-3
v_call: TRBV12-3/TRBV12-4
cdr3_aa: CASSLVRTGLTDTQYF

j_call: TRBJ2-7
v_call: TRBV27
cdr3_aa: CASSLNDRSYEQYF

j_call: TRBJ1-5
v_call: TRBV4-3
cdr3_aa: CASSQDRGNQPQHF

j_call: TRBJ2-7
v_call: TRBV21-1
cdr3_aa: CASSKKGQGTGGSEQYF

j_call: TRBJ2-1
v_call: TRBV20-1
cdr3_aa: CSASFPSGWDEQFF

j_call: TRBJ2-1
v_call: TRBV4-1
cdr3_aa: CASSQGQSYNEQFF

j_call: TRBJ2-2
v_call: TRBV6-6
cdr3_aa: CASRTNPLEGDNTGELFF

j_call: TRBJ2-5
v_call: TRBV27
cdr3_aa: CASSLRDDQETQYF

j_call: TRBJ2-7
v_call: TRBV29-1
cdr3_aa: CSVVEGQGAYEQYF

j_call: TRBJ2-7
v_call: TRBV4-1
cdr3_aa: CASSGGLGTYEQYF

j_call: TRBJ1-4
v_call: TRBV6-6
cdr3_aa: CASSWGTYGRTNEKLFF

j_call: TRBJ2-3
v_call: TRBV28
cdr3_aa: CASSLSDSRTDTQYF

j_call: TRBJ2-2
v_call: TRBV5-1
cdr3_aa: CASSLGSGAGELFF

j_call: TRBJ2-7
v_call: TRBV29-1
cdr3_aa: CSVLGGGTYEQYF

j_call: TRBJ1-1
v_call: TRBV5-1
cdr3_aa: CASSVETNTEAFF

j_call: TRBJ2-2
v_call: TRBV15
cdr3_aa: CATSRGRGRSGELFF

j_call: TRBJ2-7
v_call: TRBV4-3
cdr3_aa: CASSQTRDYLAYEQYF

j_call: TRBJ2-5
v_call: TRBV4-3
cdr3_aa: CASSQGLAGTSETQYF

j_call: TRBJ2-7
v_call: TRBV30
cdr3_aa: CAWTGAYEQYF

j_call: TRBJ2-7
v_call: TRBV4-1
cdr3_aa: CASSQGEDSSYEQYF

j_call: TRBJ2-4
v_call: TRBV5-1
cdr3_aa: CASSRPPGGVGNIQYF

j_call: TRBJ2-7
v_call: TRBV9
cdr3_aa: CASSVSGGSSYEQYF

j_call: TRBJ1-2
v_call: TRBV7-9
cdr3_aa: CASRPGNGEGYTF

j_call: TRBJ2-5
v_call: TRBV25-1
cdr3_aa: CASSASDRGTQYF

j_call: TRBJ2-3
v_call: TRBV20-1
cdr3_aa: CSARDDRQGSPAWYF

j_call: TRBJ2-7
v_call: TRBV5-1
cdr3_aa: CASTSSVSYEQYF

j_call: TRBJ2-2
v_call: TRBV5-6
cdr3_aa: CASSGTGTSNTGELFF

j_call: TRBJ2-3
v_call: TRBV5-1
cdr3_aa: CASSEGLAEGDTQYF

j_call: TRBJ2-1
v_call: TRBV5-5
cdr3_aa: CASNAGLYNEQFF

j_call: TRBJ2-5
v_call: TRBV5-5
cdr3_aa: CASSLEGGVLRGLGETQYF

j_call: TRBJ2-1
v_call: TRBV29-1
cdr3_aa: CSVAGGTTVGVGYNEQFF

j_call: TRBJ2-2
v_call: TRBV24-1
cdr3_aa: CATSALTGADTGELFF

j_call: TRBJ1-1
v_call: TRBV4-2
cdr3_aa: CASSQEGGTDYTEAFF

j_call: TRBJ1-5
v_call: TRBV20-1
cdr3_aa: CSARSWEENQPQHF

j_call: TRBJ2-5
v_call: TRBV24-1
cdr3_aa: CATSAGQSYQETQYF

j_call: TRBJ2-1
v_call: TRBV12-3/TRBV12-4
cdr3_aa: CTSSSGTVYNEQFF

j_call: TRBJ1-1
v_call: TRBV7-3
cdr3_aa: CASSSIIQSEAFF

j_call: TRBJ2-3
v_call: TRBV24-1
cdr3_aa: CATSDESGTVLTDTQYF

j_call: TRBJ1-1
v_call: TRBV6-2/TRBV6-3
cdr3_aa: CASLDWPEAFF

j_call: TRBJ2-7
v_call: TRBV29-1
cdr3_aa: CSVERLGTGWEQYF

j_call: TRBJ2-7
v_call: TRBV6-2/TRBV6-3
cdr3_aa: CASSLTGALSREQYF

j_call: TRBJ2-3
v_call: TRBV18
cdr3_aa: CASSPRMRADTDTQYF